This entry describes one T cell receptor beta chain. The source of the sample is a study of blood T cell repertoires in COVID-19. Sequencing was performed with immunoSEQ multiplex PCR; in TCRdb, only in-frame clones are kept and a portion is missing. The sample carries hundreds of thousands of clones, nearly 90% recorded once. Germline V CDR1 and CDR2: GTSNPN, SVGIG (reference sequence). V dropped 4 bases and J dropped 10 bases, with 13 bases sitting between them. The CDR3 is 11 amino acids. The study drew participants aged about 18 to 89 years from some 25 US areas. Assignment of participants to cohorts was predicated upon participant-reported clinical history.

The receptor comes from a woman aged 25 to 39 with acute COVID-19. The gene calls are TRBV30 and TRBJ1-1; D ambiguous. Sequenced sample: PBMCs or T cells enriched from blood (not recorded which). Here the CDR3 reads CAWTEGPGAFF. CDR3 DNA sequence: TGTGCCTGGACGGAGGGCCCTGGAGCTTTCTTT.